This TCR beta chain was sequenced during a study of CD8+CD57+ T cells in acquired aplastic anemia. Looking at the study overall: The average for DNA from sorted CD4+ and CD8+ cells was 3 to 4 ug. The study, taken as a whole, reports: Patients showed no significant difference from controls in CD8+ Simpson's diversity. There were about 27 CD8+ CDR3 sequences that occurred in both patients and controls.

This clonotype was seen many times. What it recognizes is unknown. The study profiled TCR beta VDJ and CDR3 using genomic DNA as template. Each CDR3 protein is one row after TCRdb ran MiXCR on the reads. This table holds under 500,000 distinct CDR3 sequences, around a third found once. Whoever was chosen for sequencing had shown CD8+CD57+ cell expansion by flow cytometry. Everyone among the patients had severe acquired aplastic anemia. This TCR was sampled from a human donor with aplastic anemia. The specimen was sorted CD4+, CD8+, or CD8+CD57+ T cells (not recorded which) from PBMCs.

CDR3 nucleotides: TGCGCCAGCAGCCAAGAAACTGTAGGTGGCTACACCTTC. Translated: CASSQETVGGYTF. The chain recombines TRBV4-1 with TRBJ1-2; D gene unclear. Trimming stripped 0 bases from V and 7 bases from J, with 9 bases between. The CDR3 is made up of 13 amino acids. Germline V gene lookup returns CDR1 MGHRA and CDR2 YSYEKL.